This T cell receptor (beta chain) was retrieved from a study of T cells in Graves' hyperthyroidism and ophthalmopathy. PBMCs were collected from an approximately 9.3 ml volume of fresh peripheral blood. Researchers amplified the TCR beta CDR3 regions from RNA transcripts. Using the HTBI primer set, a first-round RT-PCR was run on the TCR CDR3. Using its own MiXCR run on the multiplex PCR reads, TCRdb lists one record per CDR3 protein. The sample yields about 290,000 distinct CDR3 sequences, around 13% seen once. This clonotype occurred a few times. Germline loops: CDR1 SGHNT, CDR2 YENEEA. The CDR3 length is 15 residues. Trimming pared 4 bases from V and 6 bases from J, leaving 19 bases between.

The chain recombines TRBV11-3 with TRBJ2-7; the D gene is possibly TRBD1 (8 bases). The sample comprised blood. This sequence originates from a woman aged 40-49 years with Graves' hyperthyroidism. The CDR3 DNA reads TGTGCCAGCAGCTGGGGGGGACAGGCGCCTGTCGAGCAGTACTTC. It translates to CASSWGGQAPVEQYF. The variable domain in full, completed from reference TRBV11-3 and TRBJ2-7, reads EAGVVQSPRYKIIEKKQPVAFWCNPISGHNTLYWYLQNLGQGPELLIRYENEEAVDDSQLPKDRFSAERLKGVDSTLKIQPAELGDSAVYLCASSWGGQAPVEQYFGPGTRLTVT.